These T cell receptor beta chains were read from a single sample in a study of shared clonotypes between healthy human individuals. Produced via immunoSEQ multiplex PCR; TCRdb's table is partial and in-frame only. The sample lists under 1,100,000 clones, about 75% occurring once. What was sequenced was memory CD4+ T cells sorted from blood. The receptors were gathered from a man between 18 and 29 years old in good health. The conserved cysteine and the conserved F or W are not part of the CDR3 here. Clone size is shown for a subset of rows, as once, few, many or a class of expanded clone.

J: TRBJ2-3; size: -; length: 16; V: TRBV30; CDR3: AWSVEWSDSLRSDTQY
J: TRBJ2-1; size: once; length: 17; V: TRBV14; CDR3: ASSPSGTSGRAVYNEQF
J: TRBJ2-3; size: -; length: 11; V: TRBV6-1; CDR3: ASAGLVSDTQY
J: TRBJ1-4; size: -; length: 13; V: TRBV4-2; CDR3: ASSQDVGRNEKLF
J: TRBJ2-2; size: -; length: 11; V: TRBV18; CDR3: ASSPGVTGELF
J: TRBJ2-2; size: -; length: 15; V: TRBV5-1; CDR3: ASSLGGAGSATGELF
J: TRBJ2-3; size: -; length: 13; V: TRBV9; CDR3: ASSVATTSTDTQY
J: TRBJ2-1; size: -; length: 14; V: TRBV11-2; CDR3: ASSIRPGQGYNEQF
J: TRBJ2-2; size: -; length: 10; V: TRBV11-3; CDR3: ASSFNTGELF
J: TRBJ1-1; size: -; length: 15; V: TRBV29-1; CDR3: SVSMSGTGGKGTEAF
J: TRBJ1-1; size: -; length: 11; V: TRBV6-4; CDR3: ASSEHPGVEAF
J: TRBJ2-5; size: -; length: 13; V: TRBV5-1; CDR3: ASSSGGRAGETQY
J: TRBJ2-5; size: -; length: 15; V: TRBV7-9; CDR3: ASRGISSGPRVESQY
J: TRBJ2-5; size: -; length: 12; V: TRBV9; CDR3: ASSQGHTQETQY
J: TRBJ1-3; size: -; length: 14; V: TRBV4-1; CDR3: ASNPVGLLSGNTIY
J: TRBJ2-2; size: -; length: 12; V: TRBV5-6; CDR3: ASSLKHNTGELF
J: TRBJ2-7; size: once; length: 12; V: TRBV7-2; CDR3: ASSFSGSINEQY
J: TRBJ2-7; size: -; length: 10; V: TRBV7-2; CDR3: ASSPTYYEQY
J: TRBJ2-7; size: -; length: 14; V: TRBV5-6; CDR3: ASSLDSSFSSYEQY
J: TRBJ2-5; size: -; length: 14; V: TRBV9; CDR3: ASSVESGGLQETQY
J: TRBJ2-5; size: once; length: 17; V: TRBV7-6; CDR3: ASSLRAQGVRGLQETQY
J: TRBJ2-2; size: -; length: 16; V: TRBV25-1; CDR3: ASSEYVGTPPNTGELF
J: TRBJ2-7; size: -; length: 10; V: TRBV5-1; CDR3: ASSSGQYEQY
J: TRBJ1-1; size: -; length: 12; V: TRBV7-9; CDR3: ASSLVAGNTEAF
J: TRBJ1-1; size: -; length: 12; V: TRBV2; CDR3: ASRRTGMNTEAF
J: TRBJ1-1; size: -; length: 12; V: TRBV9; CDR3: ASSVGQLNTEAF
J: TRBJ2-1; size: few; length: 13; V: TRBV7-2; CDR3: ASSLDPAGNNEQF
J: TRBJ1-4; size: -; length: 9; V: TRBV30; CDR3: AWGKNEKLF
J: TRBJ2-7; size: -; length: 12; V: TRBV5-5; CDR3: ASSQDRGPNEQY
J: TRBJ1-4; size: -; length: 11; V: TRBV10-2; CDR3: ASRGIQTGLLF
J: TRBJ2-7; size: -; length: 12; V: TRBV5-3; CDR3: ARSSSDSSYEQY
J: TRBJ1-3; size: -; length: 12; V: TRBV6-5; CDR3: ASSTQGAGNTIY
J: TRBJ2-2; size: once; length: 15; V: TRBV12-5; CDR3: ASGFSSGTGNTGELF
J: TRBJ2-5; size: once; length: 14; V: TRBV5-1; CDR3: ASSLGGGTQGETQY
J: TRBJ2-5; size: -; length: 14; V: TRBV7-9; CDR3: ASSLGTSGIQETQY
J: TRBJ2-3; size: many; length: 14; V: TRBV6-6; CDR3: ASSLAGGGYGYTQY
J: TRBJ2-5; size: -; length: 14; V: TRBV5-4; CDR3: ASSSRGGAVMETQY
J: TRBJ1-4; size: -; length: 14; V: TRBV2; CDR3: ASSTESGAHYEKLF
J: TRBJ1-1; size: -; length: 11; V: TRBV6-1; CDR3: ASSEELPPGAF
J: TRBJ2-3; size: once; length: 13; V: TRBV11-3; CDR3: ASSLAGSSTDTQY
J: TRBJ1-1; size: -; length: 12; V: TRBV11-2; CDR3: ASSRTTGSTEAF
J: TRBJ2-7; size: once; length: 14; V: TRBV5-4; CDR3: ASSLGTSGGAIEQY
J: TRBJ2-7; size: -; length: 12; V: TRBV4-3; CDR3: ASSQEFQGWEQY
J: TRBJ2-7; size: few; length: 11; V: TRBV4-3; CDR3: ASSQEWRYEQY
J: TRBJ1-2; size: -; length: 13; V: TRBV6-6; CDR3: ASTREGVANYGYT
J: TRBJ2-7; size: once; length: 11; V: TRBV29-1; CDR3: SVTLARSYEQY
J: TRBJ2-7; size: few; length: 10; V: TRBV6-5; CDR3: ASSPSENEQY
J: TRBJ2-5; size: many; length: 10; V: TRBV18; CDR3: ASRGQVVAQY